In its sample, the clone carrying this T cell receptor (beta chain) was seen a few times. Indicated time point: persistent/refractory GD, antithyroid drugs over 5 years with positive TRAb. The TCR library used RNA extracted from PBMCs. The guidelines of the American Thyroid Association were the basis for diagnosing Graves' disease. Patients came from an endocrinology department in Xi'an, China. This entry is derived from a study of regulatory T cells in long-lasting Graves disease. After removal of 5 bases from V and 0 bases from J, the junction contained 3 bases not matched to a gene. This CDR3 is built from 15 residues. Germline lookup yields CDR1 LGHDT and CDR2 YNNKEL (reference sequence). According to the study, TCR beta libraries were built with iRepertoire HTBI primers and CDR3-region Arm-PCR. One entry per CDR3 protein results from TCRdb running MiXCR on the multiplex PCR reads. The data contain about 660,000 distinct CDR3 sequences, 30% of them singletons.

This chain links TRBV3-1 with TRBJ1-5; 8 bases agree with TRBD1. The material was peripheral blood mononuclear cells (PBMCs), obtained when the disease was refractory, from a patient treated with antithyroid drugs. The TCR was taken from a female donor with Graves disease. This chain's CDR3 is CASSTDRASNQPQHF. The CDR3 DNA reads as TGTGCCAGCAGCACGGACAGGGCTAGCAATCAGCCCCAGCATTTT.